This entry concerns a single T cell receptor beta chain. The data stem from a study of blood T cell repertoires in COVID-19. As for the study in general: Samples taken during acute and convalescent COVID-19 were collected in the United States, Italy and Spain. Sources were T cells, B-cell-depleted T cells, or PBMCs; the material itself was cDNA or gDNA.

The CDR3 consists of 15 residues. The germline V gene encodes CDR1 SNHLY and CDR2 FYNNEI. Trimming removed 6 bases at V and 6 bases at J, with 17 bases between. As processed by the authors: Using reference gene primer amplification, nucleated cell counts were estimated. The repertoire was sequenced with immunoSEQ multiplex PCR; TCRdb's copy has only in-frame clones and lacks some. That table furnishes V, J and clone size, whereas the DNA furnished D and trimming. The sample holds around 200,000 clones, about 80% seen once. The origin of this receptor is a human donor with acute or convalescent COVID-19. The donor label of this sample is uncertain. The chain links TRBV2 to TRBJ1-4; D not resolved. The specimen sequenced was peripheral blood. The CDR3 DNA follows: TGTGCCAGCAGGGGAGGGTGGTCGGGTTATGAAAAACTGTTTTTT. It encodes CASRGGWSGYEKLFF. Supplemented by reference TRBV2 and TRBJ1-4, the full variable domain reads EPEVTQTPSHQVTQMGQEVILRCVPISNHLYFYWYRQILGQKVEFLVSFYNNEISEKSEIFDDQFSVERPDGSNFTLKIRSTKLEDSAMYFCASRGGWSGYEKLFFGSGTQLSVL.